The clone carrying this T cell receptor (beta chain) came up a few times. Some clones are missing from TCRdb's copy, which holds only in-frame ones; the method was immunoSEQ multiplex PCR. The sample contains about 33,000 clones, about nine tenths of which appear only once. This sample was taken from a study of blood T cell repertoires in COVID-19. V lost 4 bases to trimming and J lost 3 bases, with 11 bases between them. The CDR3 is made up of 14 amino acids. Germline-derived CDR1 and CDR2 are SGHDT and YYEEEE. This chain joins TRBV5-6 and TRBJ1-5, with D possibly matching TRBD1 (5 bases). Sequenced: peripheral blood. The receptor comes from a woman over 75 with active or convalescent COVID-19. CDR3 in amino acids: CASSMRGFNQPQHF. Written as DNA, the CDR3 is TGTGCCAGCAGCATGCGGGGCTTCAATCAGCCCCAGCATTTT.